The T cell receptor beta chain under discussion was sequenced for a study of T cell changes during pregnancy in multiple sclerosis. The CDR3 loop spans 16 amino acids. Germline assignment: CDR1 LGHNA and CDR2 YNFKEQ. V was pared by 1 base and J by 1 base, with 13 bases between. Method: immunoSEQ multiplex PCR; TCRdb's copy keeps in-frame clones and lacks some. Of some 39,000 clones in the sample, approximately 90% were seen once. The sample was CD4+ T cells from peripheral blood mononuclear cells, taken in the second trimester of pregnancy. This receptor was taken from a female donor in good health, enrolled as a control in a pregnancy study. V gene TRBV4-2 combines with J gene TRBJ1-1, with D possibly matching TRBD1 (6 bases). CDR3 loop: CASSQVAGGRNTEAFF. The CDR3, as DNA: TGTGCCAGCAGCCAAGTCGCGGGGGGCAGGAACACTGAAGCTTTCTTT.